This entry lists 5 T cell receptor beta chains sequenced from one sample in a study of molecular identifiers for immune sequencing clone quantification. TCRdb analysed the PCR reads with MiXCR anew, one entry per CDR3 protein. Altogether about 500,000 distinct CDR3 sequences are present, about a quarter being singletons, with the ten largest covering under 0.8%. The specimen was naive CD8+ T cells from blood, with Jurkat cell RNA spiked in. Subset: FACS-sorted CD8+CD4-CCR7+CD45RA+ naive T cells. These receptors all stem from a human donor in good health. Some libraries in this study had Jurkat cell RNA spiked in.

This clonotype was detected only a few times. The rearrangement links TRBV12-3 or TRBV12-4 to TRBJ1-2; 11 positions match TRBD1. V was clipped by 5 bases and J by 2 bases; unmatched bases: 7. The CDR3 contains 16 residues. The CDR3 spells CASSDYRDRGNYGYTF. CDR3 nucleotides: TGTGCCAGCAGTGATTACCGGGACAGGGGGAACTATGGCTACACCTTC.

This clonotype was found many times. The chain carries TRBV7-2 and TRBJ1-5; TRBD1 is a possible D gene (6 bases). CDR1 is SGHTA, CDR2 FQGNSA, per germline. This CDR3 is built from 15 residues. V shed 5 bases and J shed 4 bases, with 15 bases lying between them. The CDR3 bases are TGTGCCAGCAGCGAGGACAGCCTAGCTAATCAGCCCCAGCATTTT. This gives the protein CASSEDSLANQPQHF.

This clonotype has a handful of counts. V and J are TRBV19 and TRBJ2-3; D is ambiguous. The V end lost 5 bases, the J end lost 1 base, and 13 bases lay between the germline ends. This CDR3 contains 15 residues. The germline V gene has CDR1 LNHDA and CDR2 SQIVND (reference sequence). DNA for the CDR3: TGTGCCAGTAGTTCCTTAGCCGCGGGCACAGATACGCAGTATTTT. Its translation is CASSSLAAGTDTQYF.

This clonotype came up a few times. The V gene is TRBV30, the J gene TRBJ1-4, with a tentative D call TRBD1 (6 bases). The germline gives CDR1 GTSNPN, CDR2 SVGIG (reference sequence). CDR3 length equals 13 residues. With 3 bases removed from V and 7 bases from J, the gap between germline ends came to 12 bases. CDR3 in amino acids: CAWSSTGSEKLFF. The CDR3 bases are TGTGCCTGGAGCTCCACAGGGAGTGAAAAACTGTTTTTT.

This clonotype was recorded at least ten times. The chain combines TRBV5-1 with TRBJ2-7; D possibly corresponds to TRBD2 (5 bases). This CDR3 has 13 residues. Germline lookup yields CDR1 SGHRS and CDR2 YFSETQ. Between the trimmed V and J ends, which lost 0 bases and 4 bases, there was a span of 8 bases. CDR3 in DNA: TGCGCCAGCAGCTTGGAGCTAGCTTACGAGCAGTACTTC. Its translation: CASSLELAYEQYF. Full variable domain (outside the CDR3, taken from reference TRBV5-1 and TRBJ2-7): KAGVTQTPRYLIKTRGQQVTLSCSPISGHRSVSWYQQTPGQGLQFLFEYFSETQRNKGNFPGRFSGRQFSNSRSEMNVSTLELGDSALYLCASSLELAYEQYFGPGTRLTVT.